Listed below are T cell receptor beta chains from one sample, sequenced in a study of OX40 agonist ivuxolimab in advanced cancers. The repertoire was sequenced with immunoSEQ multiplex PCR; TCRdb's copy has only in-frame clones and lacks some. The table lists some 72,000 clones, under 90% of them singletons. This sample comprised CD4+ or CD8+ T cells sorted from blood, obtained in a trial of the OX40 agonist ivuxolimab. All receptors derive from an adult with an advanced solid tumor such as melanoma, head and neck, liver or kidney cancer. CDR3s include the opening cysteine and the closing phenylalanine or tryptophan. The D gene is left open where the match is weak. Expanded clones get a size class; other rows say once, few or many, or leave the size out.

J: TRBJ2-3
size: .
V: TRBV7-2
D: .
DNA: TGTGCCAGCAGCTTTTCAAGTAGCACAGATACGCAGTATTTT
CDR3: CASSFSSSTDTQYF

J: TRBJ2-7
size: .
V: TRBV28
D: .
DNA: TGTGCCAGCAGTTTCGGCCGGAGCTCCTACGAGCAGTACTTC
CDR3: CASSFGRSSYEQYF

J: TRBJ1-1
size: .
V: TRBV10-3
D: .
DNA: TGTGCCATCAGTGAGCCTTGGAACACTGAAGCTTTCTTT
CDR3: CAISEPWNTEAFF

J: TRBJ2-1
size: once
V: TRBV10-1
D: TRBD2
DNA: TGCGCCAGCAGTGAGGGACTAGGAGTTTATAATGAGCAGTTCTTC
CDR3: CASSEGLGVYNEQFF

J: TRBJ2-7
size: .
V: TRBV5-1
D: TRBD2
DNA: TGCGCCAGCAGACCGGGACTAGGAAGCGAGCAGTACTTC
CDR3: CASRPGLGSEQYF

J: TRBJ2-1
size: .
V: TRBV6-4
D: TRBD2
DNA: TGTGCCAGCAGTCCCCGGGCTAGCGGGAGCCCTGAGCAGTTCTTC
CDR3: CASSPRASGSPEQFF

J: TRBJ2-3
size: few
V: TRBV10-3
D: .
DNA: TGTGCCATCAGTGAGGACACTCAACGCCGCACGCAGTATTTT
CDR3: CAISEDTQRRTQYF

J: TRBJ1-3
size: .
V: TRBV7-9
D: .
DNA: TGTGCCAGCAGCTTAATGGTCTCTGGAAACACCATATATTTT
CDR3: CASSLMVSGNTIYF

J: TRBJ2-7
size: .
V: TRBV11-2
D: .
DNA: TGTGCCAGCAGCCCCCACGCAGACTCCGTCTACGAGCAGTACTTC
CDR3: CASSPHADSVYEQYF

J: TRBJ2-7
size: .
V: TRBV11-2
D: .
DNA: TGTGCCAGCAGCTTCAACGGTGACGGATTCTACGAGCAGTACTTC
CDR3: CASSFNGDGFYEQYF

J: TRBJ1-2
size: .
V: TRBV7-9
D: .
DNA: TGTGCCAGCAGCTTAGATGTCAGGGGCCATGGCTACACCTTC
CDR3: CASSLDVRGHGYTF

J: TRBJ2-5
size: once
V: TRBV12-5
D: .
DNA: TGTGCTAGTGCCCTCTCGAACGACGGCCAAGAGACCCAGTACTTC
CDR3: CASALSNDGQETQYF

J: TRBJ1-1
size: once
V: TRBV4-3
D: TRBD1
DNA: TGCGCCAGCAGCCAAGATCATCGGGACAGGGGGATCGCTTTCTTT
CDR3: CASSQDHRDRGIAFF

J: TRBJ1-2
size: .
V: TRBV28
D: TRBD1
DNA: TGTGCCAGCAGGCCGACAGGGGCCCGGGGATATGGCTACACCTTC
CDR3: CASRPTGARGYGYTF

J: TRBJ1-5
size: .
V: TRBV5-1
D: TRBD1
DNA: TGCGCCAGCAGTCCCGGGACAGGGCCCCCAAGCAATCAGCCCCAGCATTTT
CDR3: CASSPGTGPPSNQPQHF

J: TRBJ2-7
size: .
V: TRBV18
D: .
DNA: TGTGCCAGCTCACCAGGACAACGGATGATCCAGTACTTC
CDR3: CASSPGQRMIQYF

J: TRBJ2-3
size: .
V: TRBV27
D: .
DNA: TGTGCCAGCAGCGCCGTAGTCGCCGGCGTAGATACGCAGTATTTT
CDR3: CASSAVVAGVDTQYF

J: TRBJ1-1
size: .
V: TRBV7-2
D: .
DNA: TGTGCCAGCAGCTTAGTGTCTGGTACTGAAGCTTTCTTT
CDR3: CASSLVSGTEAFF

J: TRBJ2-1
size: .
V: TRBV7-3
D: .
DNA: TGTGCCAGCAGCTTAGGAACAGCCTCCTACAATGAGCAGTTCTTC
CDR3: CASSLGTASYNEQFF

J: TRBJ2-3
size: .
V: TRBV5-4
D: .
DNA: TGTGCCAGCAGCTCAGGGAGCACAGATACGCAGTATTTT
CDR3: CASSSGSTDTQYF

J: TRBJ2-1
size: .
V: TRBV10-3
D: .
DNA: TGTGCCATCAGTGTAGTGGGGGATGAGCAGTTCTTC
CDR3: CAISVVGDEQFF

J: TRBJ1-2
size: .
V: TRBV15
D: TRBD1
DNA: TGTGCCACCAGCAGAGGCCCTGACAGGGGCTATGGCTACACCTTC
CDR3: CATSRGPDRGYGYTF

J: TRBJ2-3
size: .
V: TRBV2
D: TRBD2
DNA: TGTGCCAGCAGTGAAGTACGGGGGGCAGATACGCAGTATTTT
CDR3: CASSEVRGADTQYF

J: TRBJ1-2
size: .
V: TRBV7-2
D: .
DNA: TGTGCCAGCAGCTTAGCCGACCCCCGGTTGAAGGGCCCCTTTAACTATGGCTACACCTTC
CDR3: CASSLADPRLKGPFNYGYTF

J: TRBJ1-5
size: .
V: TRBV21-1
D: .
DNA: TGTGCCAGCAGCAAAGTCGGTCACAATCAGCCCCAGCATTTT
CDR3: CASSKVGHNQPQHF

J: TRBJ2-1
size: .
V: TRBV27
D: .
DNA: TGTGCCAGCAGTTTATTGATCCACCCTTCTGACAATGAGCAGTTCTTC
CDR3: CASSLLIHPSDNEQFF

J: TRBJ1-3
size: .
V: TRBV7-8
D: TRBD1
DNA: TGTGCCAGCAGCCGGACAGGGGGCGGAAACACCATATATTTT
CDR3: CASSRTGGGNTIYF

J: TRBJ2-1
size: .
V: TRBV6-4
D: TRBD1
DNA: TGTGCCAGCAGTCGACAGGGAAGCTCCTACAATGAGCAGTTCTTC
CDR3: CASSRQGSSYNEQFF

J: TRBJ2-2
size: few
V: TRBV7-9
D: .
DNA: TGTGCCAGCAGCTTGAGCAGGCCGTTCGGCGGGGAGCTGTTTTTT
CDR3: CASSLSRPFGGELFF

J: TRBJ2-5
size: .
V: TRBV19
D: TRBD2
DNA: TGTGCCAGTAGTTGGACTAGCGTAGAAGGAGAGACCCAGTACTTC
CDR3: CASSWTSVEGETQYF

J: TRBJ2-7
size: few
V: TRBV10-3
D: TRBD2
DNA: TGTGCCTCCCGACTAGCGGGGGCCTACGAGCAGTACTTC
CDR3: CASRLAGAYEQYF

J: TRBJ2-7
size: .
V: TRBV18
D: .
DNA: TGTGCCAGCTCACCAACCCGGGGTGAGTACGAGCAGTACTTC
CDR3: CASSPTRGEYEQYF

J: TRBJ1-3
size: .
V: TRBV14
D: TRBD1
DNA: TGTGCCAGCAGCCAAGTGTACCGGACAGGCGTCTCTGGAAACACCATATATTTT
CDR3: CASSQVYRTGVSGNTIYF

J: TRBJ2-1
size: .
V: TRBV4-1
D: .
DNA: TGCGCCAGCAGCCAAGGATCTAGCTCCTACAATGAGCAGTTCTTC
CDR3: CASSQGSSSYNEQFF

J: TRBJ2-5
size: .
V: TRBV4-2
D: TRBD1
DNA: TGTGCCAGCAGCCAAGTTCCAGGGGGCCAAGAGACCCAGTACTTC
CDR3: CASSQVPGGQETQYF

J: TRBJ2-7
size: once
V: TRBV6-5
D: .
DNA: TGTGCCAGCAGACCCGGGACACGGGCCTACGAGCAGTACTTC
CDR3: CASRPGTRAYEQYF

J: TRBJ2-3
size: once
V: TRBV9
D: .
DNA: TGTGCCAGCAGCGTAGCTCCTAGCCTGAGCACAGATACGCAGTATTTT
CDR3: CASSVAPSLSTDTQYF

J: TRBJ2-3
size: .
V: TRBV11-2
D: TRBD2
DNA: TGTGCCAGCAGCTTGCGGCTAGCGGGGTCAGATACGCAGTATTTT
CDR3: CASSLRLAGSDTQYF

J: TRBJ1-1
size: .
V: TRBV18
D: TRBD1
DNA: TGTGCCAGCTCACCACCGGGGACAGCGGGGAACACTGAAGCTTTCTTT
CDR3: CASSPPGTAGNTEAFF

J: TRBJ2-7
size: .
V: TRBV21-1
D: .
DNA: TGTGCCAGCAGCAACGGGTGGGCGGGGTTCGCCTACGAGCAGTACTTC
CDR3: CASSNGWAGFAYEQYF

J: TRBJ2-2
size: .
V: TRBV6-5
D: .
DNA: TGTGCCAGCAGTAGTCCCAGGGGAAACACCGGGGAGCTGTTTTTT
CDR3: CASSSPRGNTGELFF

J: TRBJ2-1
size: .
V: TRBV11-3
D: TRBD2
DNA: TGTGCCAGCAGCTTAGGATCGGCGGGAGCGAAAAATGAGCAGTTCTTC
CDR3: CASSLGSAGAKNEQFF

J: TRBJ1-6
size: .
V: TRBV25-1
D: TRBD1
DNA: TGTGCCAGCAGTGGACAAGAAGCCGCCGGGACAGGGAATTCACCCCTCCACTTT
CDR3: CASSGQEAAGTGNSPLHF

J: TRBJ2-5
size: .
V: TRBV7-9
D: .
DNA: TGTGCCAGCAGCTTAGAAAGGGGGTCCTGGGAGACCCAGTACTTC
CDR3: CASSLERGSWETQYF

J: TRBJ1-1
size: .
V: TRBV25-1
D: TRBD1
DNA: TGTGCCAGCAGTGGGGTGGGGGATCCAGGGGGGAACACTGAAGCTTTCTTT
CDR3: CASSGVGDPGGNTEAFF

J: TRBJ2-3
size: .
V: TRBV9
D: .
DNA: TGTGCCAGCAGCGTAGGTACCCCCGATACGCAGTATTTT
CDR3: CASSVGTPDTQYF

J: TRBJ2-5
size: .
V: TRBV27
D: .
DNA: TGTGCCAGCAGTAGCTATTGGGCGCAGCAAGAGACCCAGTACTTC
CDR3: CASSSYWAQQETQYF

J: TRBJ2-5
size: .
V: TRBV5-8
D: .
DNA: TGTGCCAGCAGCCTACAGAGCCTCGAGGAGACCCAGTACTTC
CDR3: CASSLQSLEETQYF

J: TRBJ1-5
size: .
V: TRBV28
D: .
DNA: TGTGCCAGCAGTTTGACCTTCGACAAGGACAATCAGCCCCAGCATTTT
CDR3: CASSLTFDKDNQPQHF

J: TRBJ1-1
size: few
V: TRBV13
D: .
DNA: TGTGCCAGCAGCTTAGTTACAGGGAACACTGAAGCTTTCTTT
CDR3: CASSLVTGNTEAFF

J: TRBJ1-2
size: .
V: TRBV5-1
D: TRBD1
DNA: TGCGCCAGCAAGCGAACAGGGGGGGACTATGGCTACACCTTC
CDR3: CASKRTGGDYGYTF

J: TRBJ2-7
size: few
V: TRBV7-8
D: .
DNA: TGTGCCAGCAGCTCCGTAGGGGTATCCGAGCAGTACTTC
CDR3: CASSSVGVSEQYF

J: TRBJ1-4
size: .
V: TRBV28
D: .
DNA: TGTGCCAGCAGTTTATTCGGGGCAGGGATTGGAGAAAAACTGTTTTTT
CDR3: CASSLFGAGIGEKLFF

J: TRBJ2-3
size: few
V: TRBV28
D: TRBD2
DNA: TGTGCCAGCAGGAGCCTCGGACTAGCGGGGGGGACAGATACGCAGTATTTT
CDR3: CASRSLGLAGGTDTQYF